Listed below are T cell receptor beta chains from one sample, sequenced in a study of CD8 T cells in ankylosing spondylitis. Each CDR3 protein is one row after TCRdb ran MiXCR on the 5' RACE reads. The sample lists a few hundred thousand distinct CDR3 sequences, roughly 10% occurring once. Sequencing input: blood, either unsorted or a sorted T cell fraction (not recorded which). The origin of the receptors is a male donor with ankylosing spondylitis or in good health (not recorded which). Each CDR3 is given with its conserved first and last residue. The D gene is left open where the match is weak. Only part of the rows carry a size: once, few, many, or a class if the clone is expanded.

j_gene,v_gene,abundance,d_gene,CDR3aa,CDR3nt
TRBJ2-7,TRBV20-1,few,-,CSALEGRSYEQYF,TGCAGTGCCCTCGAAGGGCGATCCTACGAGCAGTACTTC
TRBJ2-2,TRBV6-1,-,-,CASSESVLGPKNTGELFF,TGTGCCAGCAGTGAATCCGTGTTAGGGCCGAAGAACACCGGGGAGCTGTTTTTT
TRBJ2-5,TRBV18,few,-,CASSPPEQRETQYF,TGTGCCAGCTCACCACCGGAACAGAGGGAGACCCAGTACTTC
TRBJ2-7,TRBV3-1,-,TRBD1,CASSQVGEQGAIYEQYF,TGTGCCAGCAGCCAAGTGGGGGAACAGGGGGCGATTTACGAGCAGTACTTC
TRBJ1-3,TRBV6-1,few,-,CASRSYAQGRGNTIYF,TGTGCCAGCAGGTCTTACGCCCAGGGGCGTGGAAACACCATATATTTT
TRBJ1-2,TRBV12-3/TRBV12-4,few,TRBD1,CASSGSGTGWMYGYTF,TGTGCCAGCAGTGGGTCCGGGACAGGGTGGATGTATGGCTACACCTTC
TRBJ2-1,TRBV10-3,-,-,CAIRKEPDYNEQFF,TGTGCCATCAGAAAGGAACCGGACTACAATGAGCAGTTCTTC
TRBJ2-7,TRBV5-1,many,TRBD2,CASSKTTLAGGHPSYEQYF,TGCGCCAGCAGCAAAACAACCTTAGCGGGGGGCCACCCCTCCTACGAGCAGTACTTC
TRBJ2-1,TRBV11-2,-,-,CASNIQWGPLYNEQFF,TGTGCCAGCAACATCCAATGGGGACCCCTCTACAATGAGCAGTTCTTC
TRBJ2-1,TRBV5-5,few,-,CASSFRTAQGFNEQFF,TGTGCCAGCAGCTTTCGGACCGCGCAGGGCTTCAATGAGCAGTTCTTC
TRBJ2-3,TRBV12-3/TRBV12-4,many,-,CASSRDNTDTQYF,TGTGCCAGCAGCCGGGACAACACAGATACGCAGTATTTT
TRBJ1-1,TRBV18,many,-,CASSETVNTEAFF,TGTGCCAGCTCAGAAACAGTGAACACTGAAGCTTTCTTT
TRBJ2-1,TRBV15,many,-,CATSRDRASNEQFF,TGTGCCACCAGCAGAGATCGTGCGAGCAATGAGCAGTTCTTC
TRBJ2-1,TRBV7-2,many,TRBD2,CASSPLGERGYNEQFF,TGTGCCAGCAGCCCCCTTGGGGAGCGGGGCTACAATGAGCAGTTCTTC
TRBJ2-1,TRBV15,many,-,CATSTTSAQVSSYNEQFF,TGTGCCACCAGCACGACTAGTGCTCAAGTTAGCTCCTACAATGAGCAGTTCTTC
TRBJ1-5,TRBV2,many,-,CASSRQNLSNQPQHF,TGTGCCAGCAGTAGACAGAACCTTAGCAATCAGCCCCAGCATTTT
TRBJ2-3,TRBV11-2,many,TRBD2,CASSFLTSGRTRGTQYF,TGTGCCAGCAGCTTTCTCACGAGCGGGAGAACGAGAGGCACGCAGTATTTT
TRBJ2-1,TRBV6-5,many,-,CASSYSRAYNEQFF,TGTGCCAGCAGTTACTCTAGGGCCTACAATGAGCAGTTCTTC
TRBJ1-3,TRBV20-1,many,-,CSARDRQGGRNTIYF,TGCAGTGCTAGAGATCGGCAGGGAGGGAGAAACACCATATATTTT
TRBJ2-2,TRBV30,few,-,CAWSLTSNTGELFF,TGTGCCTGGAGCTTGACGTCGAACACCGGGGAGCTGTTTTTT
TRBJ2-7,TRBV3-1,few,-,CASSQTAGSEQYF,TGTGCCAGCAGCCAAACCGCCGGGTCCGAGCAGTACTTC
TRBJ1-5,TRBV5-1,many,-,CARNLLRNQPQHF,TGCGCCAGGAATCTTTTGAGGAATCAGCCCCAGCATTTT
TRBJ2-3,TRBV18,few,-,CASSPLQGRTTDTQYF,TGTGCCAGCTCACCCCTTCAGGGGCGCACCACAGATACGCAGTATTTT
TRBJ2-5,TRBV18,-,-,CASSPINRGQETQYF,TGTGCCAGCTCACCAATCAATCGGGGCCAAGAGACCCAGTACTTC
TRBJ1-3,TRBV29-1,-,TRBD1,CSVAGTEGNTIYF,TGCAGCGTTGCAGGGACAGAAGGAAACACCATATATTTT